This record looks at one TCR beta chain sequence and its context. Its antigen is not known. The V gene end was trimmed by 4 bases and the J gene end by 5 bases; junction bases not matched to a gene: 7. CDR3 length: 13 amino acids. Germline-derived CDR1 and CDR2 are SQVTM and ANQGSEA. The record originates from a study of cytomegalovirus exposure and HLA in healthy donors. The primer mix had 60 Vbeta and 13 Jbeta primers. Profiled with immunoSEQ multiplex PCR; TCRdb holds only in-frame clones, not every one. The profile shows 100,000 to 150,000 clones, about 80% of them singletons. Study-wide results and limits: The records held CMV serostatus as the only immune exposure information.

Sequencing was carried out using PBMCs. The TCR sequence derives from a girl aged 2 to 10 in good health and CMV-seronegative. The J gene is TRBJ1-1, the V gene TRBV29-1; 7 bases agree with TRBD1. The CDR3 here is CSVVGTVDTEAFF. CDR3 DNA sequence: TGCAGCGTTGTGGGGACAGTAGATACTGAAGCTTTCTTT. The full variable domain, completed using reference TRBV29-1 and TRBJ1-1, is SAVISQKPSRDICQRGTSLTIQCQVDSQVTMMFWYRQQPGQSLTLIATANQGSEATYESGFVIDKFPISRPNLTFSTLTVSNMSPEDSSIYLCSVVGTVDTEAFFGQGTRLTVV.